This T cell receptor beta chain was found in a study of OX40 agonist ivuxolimab in advanced cancers. Points from the study as a whole: Low normalized clonal expansion also occurred in some nonresponding patients. The study did not work out the antigen specificity of the expanded peripheral T cells. On average, CD8+ T cells showed a greater number of expanded clones than CD4+.

With autoimmune disease history or systemic immunosuppression, patients were excluded. The repertoire was sequenced with immunoSEQ multiplex PCR; TCRdb's copy has only in-frame clones and lacks some. The sample holds fewer than 85,000 clones; roughly 87% are singletons and the top ten take 5.5% to 6.5%. In its sample, this clone was seen once. What it binds is not known. Germline V gene lookup returns CDR1 SQVTM and CDR2 ANQGSEA. The CDR3 runs to 14 residues. V dropped 6 bases and J dropped 0 bases, with 12 bases sitting between them. The clonotype comes from an adult with an advanced solid tumor such as melanoma, head and neck, liver or kidney cancer. V and J are TRBV29-1 and TRBJ1-3, with D tentatively TRBD1 (5 bases). This specimen was CD4+ or CD8+ T cells sorted from blood, taken in a trial of the OX40 agonist ivuxolimab. CDR3 loop: CSVQEGNSGNTIYF. Written as DNA, the CDR3 is TGCAGCGTCCAGGAGGGGAACTCTGGAAACACCATATATTTT.